The 24 T cell receptor beta chains in this list originate from one sample, sequenced in a study of cytomegalovirus exposure and HLA in healthy donors. Primers included in the PCR were 60 Vbeta and 13 Jbeta primers. Sequencing used immunoSEQ multiplex PCR; TCRdb keeps in-frame clones, though not all of them. In the table there are roughly 160,000 clones, approximately 80% of which are singletons. Sequenced material: PBMCs. The receptors shown here come from a woman in her 30s in good health and CMV-seropositive.

The V gene is TRBV14, the J gene TRBJ1-6; D uncertain. The length of the CDR3 is 15 residues. V lost 1 base and J lost 11, with 15 bases in between. CDR1 and CDR2 from the germline V gene are SGHDN and FVKESK. As DNA, the CDR3 is TGTGCCAGCAGCCAAGTTTGGCCGGGATTCCCACCCCTCCACTTT. Amino acids: CASSQVWPGFPPLHF.

This clone turned up a few times. This chain uses TRBV15 with TRBJ2-7, with D possibly being TRBD1 (6 bases). V lost 4 bases, J lost 3 bases, and 7 bases lay in between. Germline lookup yields CDR1 LNHNV and CDR2 YYDKDF (reference sequence). The CDR3 spans 12 residues. Here the CDR3 reads CATSIQGYEQYF. The CDR3 nucleotides read TGTGCCACCAGCATACAGGGCTACGAGCAGTACTTC.

The chain recombines TRBV14 with TRBJ2-2; TRBD1 is a possible D gene (6 bases). Germline-derived CDR1 and CDR2 are SGHDN and FVKESK. The CDR3 totals 16 residues. The V end lost 4 bases, the J end lost 0 bases, and 12 bases lay between the germline ends. CDR3 nucleotide sequence: TGTGCCAGCAGCCCAATAAGGACAGCGAACACCGGGGAGCTGTTTTTT. Translation gives CASSPIRTANTGELFF.

V and J are TRBV6-5 and TRBJ2-5, with a weak D call TRBD1 (5 bases). TRBJ2-7 explains the end of the DNA better; the J call may be wrong. Germline V gives CDR1 MNHEY, CDR2 SVGAGI. The CDR3 sequence is 15 residues long. CDR3 protein: CASSYSFRGFYEQYF. Written as DNA, the CDR3 is TGTGCCAGCAGTTACTCGTTTAGGGGTTTCTACGAGCAGTACTTC.

The chain recombines TRBV28 with TRBJ1-5; perhaps TRBD1 as D (5 bases). This CDR3 region has 17 residues. V lost 2 bases, J lost 3 bases, and 17 bases lay in between. Germline-derived CDR1 and CDR2 are MDHEN and SYDVKM. The DNA for the CDR3 is TGTGCCAGCAGTTTAGGGGGGGGGACGGTCTACAATCAGCCCCAGCATTTT. Translation gives CASSLGGGTVYNQPQHF.

The J gene is TRBJ2-7, the V gene TRBV11-2; TRBD2 is a possible D gene (6 bases). The germline CDR1 and CDR2 sequences are SGHAT and FQNNGV. The V gene lost 8 bases and the J gene lost 1 base, with 12 bases spanning the gap. CDR3 length: 13 residues. The CDR3 DNA reads as TGTGCCAGCGGGTGGGAGGCTTCCTACGAGCAGTACTTC. Translated: CASGWEASYEQYF. The entire variable domain, with the rest obtained from reference TRBV11-2 and TRBJ2-7, is as follows: EAGVAQSPRYKIIEKRQSVAFWCNPISGHATLYWYQQILGQGPKLLIQFQNNGVVDDSQLPKDRFSAERLKGVDSTLKIQPAKLEDSAVYLCASGWEASYEQYFGPGTRLTVT.

The J gene is TRBJ2-3, the V gene TRBV10-3, with D uncertain. With 8 bases removed from V and 0 bases from J, the gap between germline ends came to 12 bases. The V gene's germline CDR1 is ENHRY and CDR2 SYGVKD. The CDR3 is made up of 14 amino acids. The CDR3 DNA reads as TGTGCCATCCGTGTCGGTCCTAGCACAGATACGCAGTATTTT. Amino acid sequence: CAIRVGPSTDTQYF.

The CDR3 loop reads CASSLSGADSPLHF. DNA of the CDR3: TGTGCCAGCAGCCTCTCAGGGGCCGATTCACCCCTCCACTTT. The chain employs TRBV11-2 and TRBJ1-6, with a tentative D call TRBD1 (6 bases). In germline, CDR1 is SGHAT, CDR2 FQNNGV. The CDR3 covers 14 residues. The V end was cut by 5 bases, the J end by 8 bases, with 13 bases between.

The chain has TRBV7-9 and TRBJ2-3; 7 nucleotides line up with TRBD2. With 6 bases clipped from V and 2 bases from J, the junction kept 8 bases outside the gene matches. Germline CDR1 reads SEHNR; CDR2 reads FQNEAQ (reference sequence). This CDR3 has 15 amino acids. CDR3 nucleotide sequence: TGTGCCAGCAGGCCAACTAGCGCCCCCACAGATACGCAGTATTTT. Protein sequence: CASRPTSAPTDTQYF.

The chain joins TRBV2 to TRBJ1-1; D unresolved. V was clipped by 5 bases and J by 1 base, with 8 bases between them. This CDR3 has 13 residues. Germline CDR1 reads SNHLY; CDR2 reads FYNNEI. The CDR3 region has the DNA TGTGCCAGCAGTACGGACTCGAACACTGAAGCTTTCTTT. It translates to CASSTDSNTEAFF.

In its sample, this clone was seen a few times. The chain uses TRBV23-1 and TRBJ1-2; D ambiguous. TRBV23-1 is an ORF, with its function uncertain. V was pared by 4 bases and J by 5 bases, with 8 bases between. The CDR3 runs 12 residues. CDR3 DNA: TGCGCCAGCAGTCCCCGGGTGTATGGCTACACCTTC. Protein sequence: CASSPRVYGYTF.

The chain has TRBV7-2 and TRBJ1-5, with D possibly TRBD1 on 6 matching bases. V lost 5 bases and J 7 bases, leaving 18 bases between the germline ends. CDR3 size: 15 residues. Germline CDR1 SGHTA, CDR2 FQGNSA. CDR3 amino acids: CASSHVTGPGQPQHF. CDR3 sequence (DNA): TGTGCCAGCAGCCATGTGACAGGTCCAGGGCAGCCCCAGCATTTT.

The chain's CDR3 is CASSDNRGPHYEQYF. The DNA for the CDR3 is TGTGCCAGCAGTGATAACAGGGGACCGCACTACGAGCAGTACTTC. The chain has TRBV6-1 and TRBJ2-7, with TRBD1 matching over 7 bases. The CDR3 is 15 residues long. The trim removed 3 bases at V and 3 bases at J, leaving 8 bases unmatched. Germline loops: CDR1 MNHNS, CDR2 SASEGT.

This clone has a single count. J is TRBJ1-2 and V is TRBV14; D is possibly TRBD1 (5 bases). The CDR3 sequence is 15 residues long. Germline CDR1 and CDR2: SGHDN and FVKESK. Trimming pared 5 bases from V and 0 bases from J, leaving 13 bases between. Here the CDR3 DNA reads TGTGCCAGCAGCTTACGACAGATAGCTAACTATGGCTACACCTTC. Translated, it gives CASSLRQIANYGYTF.

The chain employs TRBV2 and TRBJ1-2; the match to TRBD1 covers 8 bases. The trim removed 4 bases at V and 7 bases at J, leaving 14 bases unmatched. CDR1 is SNHLY and CDR2 is FYNNEI in the germline V gene. The length of the CDR3 is 16 residues. For the CDR3, the DNA is TGTGCCAGCAGTGCTTCCTGGACAGGGCGTGTCTCTGGCTACACCTTC. Translated, it gives CASSASWTGRVSGYTF.

The V and J genes are TRBV29-1 and TRBJ2-2, with 10 positions matching TRBD1. The CDR3 covers 14 residues. Germline CDR1 reads SQVTM; CDR2 reads ANQGSEA. Trimming at V came to 6 bases and at J to 7 bases, leaving 8 bases not matched to a gene. The CDR3 DNA sequence: TGCAGCGTCGCCACCGGGACAGGGGACGGGGAGCTGTTTTTT. It encodes CSVATGTGDGELFF.

The V call is TRBV11-3, the J call TRBJ2-2, with 8 bases matching TRBD2. The CDR3 loop spans 16 amino acids. Germline loops: CDR1 SGHNT, CDR2 YENEEA. Losses at the gene ends were 5 bases for V and 4 bases for J; bases not matched to a gene: 9. The DNA of the CDR3 is TGTGCCAGCAGCCCCGGGGGGGGAGACGGCACCGGGGAGCTGTTTTTT. Protein: CASSPGGGDGTGELFF.

The chain carries TRBV5-8 and TRBJ1-2, with TRBD1 matching over 8 bases. CDR3 length equals 13 residues. The germline V gene has CDR1 SGHTS and CDR2 YDEGEE. V lost 2 bases, J lost 6 bases, and 3 bases stayed unmatched. Here the CDR3 reads CASSFQQGDGYTF. The CDR3 coding sequence is TGTGCCAGCAGCTTTCAACAGGGGGATGGCTACACCTTC.

This rearrangement joins TRBV5-6 to TRBJ2-7; 7 positions agree with TRBD2. V dropped 4 bases and J dropped 2; count of bases not matched to a gene: 3. The CDR3 is 13 residues long. Germline CDR1 SGHDT, CDR2 YYEEEE. Here the CDR3 reads CASSRGLTYEQYF. The CDR3 nucleotides read TGTGCCAGCAGCAGGGGACTAACCTACGAGCAGTACTTC.

The chain recombines TRBV11-2 with TRBJ2-1; 9 positions match TRBD1. There are 14 residues in the CDR3. Germline V gene lookup returns CDR1 SGHAT and CDR2 FQNNGV. Unmatched junction bases numbered 5, after V lost 4 bases and J lost 7 bases. CDR3 protein: CASSSDRGVNEQFF. In DNA form, the CDR3 reads TGTGCCAGCAGCTCGGACAGGGGTGTAAATGAGCAGTTCTTC.

This chain joins TRBV2 and TRBJ1-1; D not certain. The length of the CDR3 is 17 residues. CDR1 and CDR2 from the germline V gene are SNHLY and FYNNEI. The V and J ends lost 6 bases and 1 base respectively, with 21 bases between them. This CDR3 reads CASSQARLPTKNTEAFF. CDR3 sequence (DNA): TGTGCCAGCAGCCAAGCGCGACTTCCGACCAAGAACACTGAAGCTTTCTTT.

The chain carries TRBV5-1 and TRBJ2-5, with 12 bases matching TRBD2. With V trimmed by 2 bases and J by 0 bases, 5 bases remained unmatched. This CDR3 region has 17 residues. Germline V gene sequence: CDR1 SGHRS, CDR2 YFSETQ. This chain's CDR3 is CASSFGLAGPYQETQYF. Written as DNA, the CDR3 is TGCGCCAGCAGCTTTGGACTAGCGGGGCCGTACCAAGAGACCCAGTACTTC.

V and J are TRBV4-3 and TRBJ1-1; a weak D match, TRBD1 (6 bases). This CDR3 contains 15 residues. CDR1 and CDR2 (germline): LGHNA, YSLEER. The V end lost 4 bases, the J end lost 2 bases, and 14 bases lay between the germline ends. The CDR3 sequence is CASSPEWGRNTEAFF. Written as DNA, the CDR3 is TGCGCCAGCAGCCCTGAATGGGGGCGAAACACTGAAGCTTTCTTT.

This clone was picked up one time. This chain links TRBV11-2 with TRBJ1-2; 8 bases map to TRBD1. The CDR3 extends over 13 amino acids. The V gene end was trimmed by 10 bases and the J gene end by 10 bases; junction bases not matched to a gene: 14. Germline values: CDR1 SGHAT, CDR2 FQNNGV. CDR3 in amino acids: CATRNLDRASYTF. CDR3 nucleotide sequence: TGTGCCACCCGAAACTTGGACAGGGCCTCCTACACCTTC.